This is a list of T cell receptor beta chains from one sample in a study of T-cell reconstitution after alpha-beta-depleted transplantation in children. TCRdb itself ran the PCR reads through MiXCR, one entry per CDR3 protein. The sample contains approximately 490,000 distinct CDR3 sequences, under 15% of which appear only once. The sample here was PBMCs from the stem cell graft donor, taken from the stem cell graft. The receptors originated from a human donor who donated a stem cell graft to a child with combined immunodeficiency. The CDR3 runs from the conserved cysteine through the conserved F or W. A D gene is named only where the DNA matches it firmly. Some rows have no size entry. The others give once, few or many, or a class for an expanded clone.

V gene	J gene	clone size	D gene	CDR3 protein	CDR3 DNA
TRBV12-3/TRBV12-4	TRBJ2-1	.	.	CASSFVGPTDNEQFF	TGTGCCAGCAGTTTCGTGGGGCCGACAGACAATGAGCAGTTCTTC
TRBV6-5	TRBJ2-3	few	TRBD2	CASSYEPSGGGGSTDTQYF	TGTGCCAGCAGTTACGAGCCTAGCGGGGGGGGAGGGAGCACAGATACGCAGTATTTT
TRBV12-3/TRBV12-4	TRBJ1-1	many	.	CASTQTGLNTEAFF	TGTGCCAGCACCCAGACAGGCCTGAACACTGAAGCTTTCTTT
TRBV12-3/TRBV12-4	TRBJ2-1	few	.	CASSSPGQSLYNEQFF	TGTGCCAGCAGTTCGCCGGGTCAGAGCCTCTACAATGAGCAGTTCTTC
TRBV5-6	TRBJ2-2	few	.	CASSLVGGQTGELFF	TGTGCCAGCAGCTTGGTTGGAGGGCAAACCGGGGAGCTGTTTTTT
TRBV5-1	TRBJ2-7	.	.	CASMGTQSYEQYF	TGCGCCAGCATGGGGACACAATCCTACGAGCAGTACTTC
TRBV20-1	TRBJ2-2	.	.	CSATPETGPTGELFF	TGCAGTGCTACCCCCGAGACAGGCCCTACCGGGGAGCTGTTTTTT
TRBV7-2	TRBJ1-2	few	.	CASSSKGAGDNTF	TGTGCCAGCAGCTCCAAGGGTGCGGGGGATAACACCTTC
TRBV5-1	TRBJ2-5	.	TRBD1	CASSFSGTEETQYF	TGCGCCAGCAGCTTCTCCGGGACAGAAGAGACCCAGTACTTC
TRBV10-3	TRBJ2-1	many	.	CAVQGGNEQFF	TGTGCCGTACAGGGTGGGAATGAGCAGTTCTTC
TRBV28	TRBJ2-3	many	TRBD1	CASSSGDRGKVGYF	TGTGCCAGCAGTTCCGGGGACAGGGGAAAGGTCGGGTATTTT